This T cell receptor beta chain emerged from a study of CDR3 diversity in severe acne. This clonotype was counted a few times. MiXCR, run by TCRdb on the PCR reads, gives a single entry per CDR3 protein. The data show around 83,000 distinct CDR3 sequences, under 55% seen once. Trimming took off 5 bases at V and 3 bases at J, with 13 bases between the two ends. Per the germline V gene, CDR1 is PRHDT and CDR2 is FYEKMQ (reference sequence). This CDR3 has 14 amino acids. Source material: blood. The clonotype was recovered from a male donor with severe acne vulgaris. This rearrangement joins TRBV13 to TRBJ1-1; perhaps TRBD1 as D (6 bases). CDR3 sequence: CASSGQGRDTEAFF. The DNA of the CDR3 is TGTGCCAGCAGCGGGCAGGGGCGCGACACTGAAGCTTTCTTT.